One and the same sample provided the 26 T cell receptor beta chains below, sequenced in a study of T cell changes during pregnancy in multiple sclerosis (dated by TCRdb to between 2019 and 2020). Libraries were constructed by the immunoSEQ multiplex PCR assay. Not all clones reach the TCRdb copy of this immuneACCESS table, which keeps in-frame sequences only. Checked studies attribute under half of the gap to unresolved V genes and leave the rest unexplained. The table for this sample lists tens of thousands of clones; approximately 88% of them were counted only once. Approximately 0.6% of the sample lies in the top ten. The sequenced sample was CD4+ T cells from peripheral blood mononuclear cells, obtained in the first trimester of pregnancy. These receptors all come from a female donor with multiple sclerosis, enrolled in a pregnancy study.

The V call is TRBV4-1, the J call TRBJ2-5; D gene uncertain. Trimming cost V 4 bases and J 5 bases, with 11 bases left between them. CDR1 is MGHRA and CDR2 is YSYEKL in the germline V gene. This CDR3 spans 13 amino acids. The CDR3 is CASSLSPPETQYF. CDR3 coding DNA: TGCGCCAGCAGCCTTTCTCCCCCGGAGACCCAGTACTTC.

The V and J genes are TRBV5-4 and TRBJ2-2; 8 bases map to TRBD1. CDR1 and CDR2 (germline): SGHNT, YYREEE (reference sequence). With V trimmed by 0 bases and J by 3 bases, 7 bases remained unmatched. This CDR3 has 17 residues. The CDR3 reads CASSLGGRGPHTGELFF. The DNA of the CDR3 is TGTGCCAGCAGCTTGGGGGGCAGGGGGCCCCACACCGGGGAGCTGTTTTTT.

The chain is built from TRBV18 and TRBJ1-2; 12 nucleotides match TRBD1. CDR3 length: 16 amino acids. CDR1 and CDR2 from the germline V gene are KGHSH and LQKENI. V gave up 4 bases and J gave up 8 bases; unmatched junction bases: 11. In DNA form, the CDR3 reads TGTGCCAGCTCACGAGAACCGGGACAGGGGGCGGGCGGCTACACCTTC. Its translation: CASSREPGQGAGGYTF.

The gene calls are TRBV12-2 and TRBJ2-7; the table gives TRBD1 as D, unverified against the DNA. TRBV12-2 is recorded as a pseudogene. CDR3 length: 16 amino acids. This chain's CDR3 is CASRLPRTGCTYEQYF. DNA for the CDR3: TGTGCAAGTCGCTTACCTCGGACAGGCTGTACCTACGAGCAGTACTTC.

This sequence joins TRBV14 and TRBJ2-3; D unresolved. Trimming left V 0 bases short and J 2 bases short, with 12 bases between. From germline, CDR1 is SGHDN and CDR2 FVKESK. This CDR3 spans 16 amino acids. The CDR3 region has the DNA TGTGCCAGCAGCCAAGATGTCACTCCCCCCACAGATACGCAGTATTTT. It encodes CASSQDVTPPTDTQYF.

V usage is TRBV19 and J usage is TRBJ2-1; 9 bases align to TRBD2. J was trimmed by 4 bases and V by 5 bases; bases with no gene match: 9. CDR1 is LNHDA and CDR2 is SQIVND in the germline V gene (reference sequence). The CDR3 length is 16 residues. CDR3 sequence reads: CASSQMGLANYNEQFF. In DNA form, the CDR3 reads TGTGCCAGTAGTCAAATGGGACTAGCAAATTACAATGAGCAGTTCTTC.

The chain links TRBV20-1 to TRBJ2-7; 7 bases align to TRBD2. The length of the CDR3 is 11 residues. Germline V CDR1 and CDR2: DFQATT, SNEGSKA (reference sequence). With 6 bases clipped from V and 4 bases from J, the junction kept 3 bases outside the gene matches. CDR3 amino acids: CSAGGTYEQYF. DNA for the CDR3: TGCAGTGCGGGGGGGACTTACGAGCAGTACTTC.

The rearrangement links TRBV10-2 to TRBJ2-4; a weak D match, TRBD2 (5 bases). The CDR3 sequence is 15 residues long. V was pared by 2 bases and J by 0 bases, with 8 bases between. The germline V gene encodes CDR1 WSHSY and CDR2 SAAADI. The DNA for the CDR3 is TGCGCCAGCAGTGAGGAGGGAGTAGCCAAAAACATTCAGTACTTC. This gives the protein CASSEEGVAKNIQYF.

This chain connects TRBV5-4 to TRBJ2-1; TRBD2 matches at 11 bases. The CDR3 sequence is 18 residues long. The germline V gene encodes CDR1 SGHNT and CDR2 YYREEE (reference sequence). V shed 3 bases, J shed 2 bases, and the junction held 10 bases outside the gene matches. CDR3 region: CASSSWGLAVSPYNEQFF. CDR3 coding DNA: TGTGCCAGCAGCTCCTGGGGACTAGCGGTAAGCCCCTACAATGAGCAGTTCTTC.

The V and J genes are TRBV5-1 and TRBJ2-2; no clear D gene. Germline V gene sequence: CDR1 SGHRS, CDR2 YFSETQ. The CDR3 covers 16 residues. Trimming pared 1 base from V and 1 base from J, leaving 11 bases between. The CDR3 DNA reads as TGCGCCAGCAGCTTGCACTACCACTTGAACACCGGGGAGCTGTTTTTT. It is translated as CASSLHYHLNTGELFF.

The V gene is TRBV19, the J gene TRBJ2-7, with TRBD1 matching over 7 bases. Germline V gene data show CDR1 as LNHDA and CDR2 as SQIVND (reference sequence). The CDR3 is 14 amino acids. Trimming at V came to 9 bases and at J to 1 base, leaving 9 bases not matched to a gene. The CDR3 sequence is CASRDSVTSYEQYF. CDR3 nucleotide sequence: TGTGCCAGCAGGGACAGCGTAACTTCCTACGAGCAGTACTTC.

This sequence joins TRBV29-1 and TRBJ2-1, with 11 bases that match TRBD1. Losses at the gene ends were 7 bases for V and 7 bases for J; bases not matched to a gene: 9. Germline V gene sequence: CDR1 SQVTM, CDR2 ANQGSEA. CDR3 length: 14 amino acids. This CDR3 is CSGTRDRGLNEQFF. The CDR3 DNA reads as TGCAGCGGAACCCGGGACAGGGGGTTGAATGAGCAGTTCTTC.

The V gene is TRBV19, the J gene TRBJ1-5, with TRBD1 identical over 7 bases. The germline CDR1 and CDR2 sequences are LNHDA and SQIVND (reference sequence). This CDR3 region has 14 residues. The trim removed 6 bases at V and 6 bases at J, leaving 8 bases unmatched. CDR3 nucleotide sequence: TGTGCCAGTAGAGACCTGCAGGGGGGTCAGCCCCAGCATTTT. Amino acid sequence: CASRDLQGGQPQHF.

The chain joins TRBV10-1 to TRBJ2-1, with 8 bases fitting TRBD2. CDR1 WNHNN and CDR2 SYGVQD come from the germline V gene (reference sequence). The trim removed 7 bases at V and 7 bases at J, leaving 9 bases unmatched. There are 14 residues in the CDR3. For the CDR3, the DNA is TGCGCCAGCACACTAGCGGAGGCGGGGAATGAGCAGTTCTTC. This sequence encodes CASTLAEAGNEQFF.

The chain employs TRBV6-1 and TRBJ2-7, with 8 bases lining up with TRBD1. CDR1 and CDR2 (germline): MNHNS, SASEGT. With 7 bases clipped from V and 6 bases from J, the junction kept 11 bases outside the gene matches. CDR3 length: 14 residues. CDR3 coding DNA: TGTGCCAGCACCACCGACAGGGGTAGGGGCGAGCAGTACTTC. Encoded protein: CASTTDRGRGEQYF.

The chain combines TRBV28 with TRBJ1-5; D is possibly TRBD1 (5 bases). Germline CDR1 is MDHEN and CDR2 is SYDVKM. Between the trimmed V and J ends, which lost 6 bases and 1 base, there was a span of 13 bases. The CDR3 loop spans 15 amino acids. CDR3 DNA: TGTGCCAGCAGGCCCGGGACTTACAGCAATCAGCCCCAGCATTTT. Protein sequence: CASRPGTYSNQPQHF.

This clone showed up just once. The chain combines TRBV27 with TRBJ2-7, with D possibly TRBD2 on 8 matching bases. Germline V gene lookup returns CDR1 MNHEY and CDR2 SMNVEV (reference sequence). V lost 6 bases to trimming and J lost 2 bases, with 17 bases between them. The CDR3 runs to 15 residues. The CDR3 coding sequence is TGTGCCAGCAGACTACGGGGGGGACAGACCTACGAGCAGTACTTC. Its protein product is CASRLRGGQTYEQYF.

The chain carries TRBV4-3 and TRBJ2-7; TRBD2 matches 7 bases. Trimming removed 0 bases from V and 2 bases from J; junction bases left unmatched: 7. Per the germline V gene, CDR1 is LGHNA and CDR2 is YSLEER. This CDR3 has 16 residues. CDR3 nucleotides: TGCGCCAGCAGCCAAGATTATGGCGGGAGCCCCTACGAGCAGTACTTC. Amino acid sequence: CASSQDYGGSPYEQYF.

This clone was counted a single time. The chain couples TRBV10-2 to TRBJ2-1; maybe TRBD2 (6 bases). Germline V gene sequence: CDR1 WSHSY, CDR2 SAAADI. This CDR3 region has 14 residues. V lost 6 bases and J 10 bases, leaving 19 bases between the germline ends. CDR3 sequence (DNA): TGCGCCAGCAGGGGACTTCAGGCGGCCGGGGAGCAGTTCTTC. Encoded protein: CASRGLQAAGEQFF.

This clone has more than one count but fewer than ten. The chain combines TRBV2 with TRBJ2-7; D might be TRBD1 (6 bases). Between the trimmed V and J ends, which lost 7 bases and 4 bases, there was a span of 11 bases. Germline-derived CDR1 and CDR2 are SNHLY and FYNNEI. The CDR3 covers 12 residues. The CDR3 bases are TGTGCCAGCAATGTACAGGGTTACGAGCAGTACTTC. This translates into CASNVQGYEQYF.

This clone was counted a single time. The chain uses TRBV19 and TRBJ1-5; possible D gene TRBD1, 6 bases. The CDR3 has 15 residues. Trimming took off 6 bases at V and 1 base at J, with 13 bases between the two ends. Germline V gene sequence: CDR1 LNHDA, CDR2 SQIVND (reference sequence). CDR3 sequence (DNA): TGTGCCAGTAGGAGGACAGTTGAGAGCAATCAGCCCCAGCATTTT. This translates into CASRRTVESNQPQHF.

The chain uses TRBV7-9 and TRBJ1-4, with 9 positions matching TRBD1. The ends lost 5 bases at V and 6 bases at J; junction bases unmatched: 7. Germline CDR1 reads SEHNR; CDR2 reads FQNEAQ (reference sequence). The CDR3 contains 15 residues. As DNA, the CDR3 is TGTGCCAGCAGCGCGACAGGGGGTTGGTATGAAAAACTGTTTTTT. Encoded protein: CASSATGGWYEKLFF. The full variable domain, completed using reference TRBV7-9 and TRBJ1-4, is DTGVSQNPRHKITKRGQNVTFRCDPISEHNRLYWYRQTLGQGPEFLTYFQNEAQLEKSRLLSDRFSAERPKGSFSTLEIQRTEQGDSAMYLCASSATGGWYEKLFFGSGTQLSVL.

The V call is TRBV13, the J call TRBJ1-1, with TRBD1 matching 9 bases. Germline V CDR1 and CDR2: PRHDT, FYEKMQ (reference sequence). This CDR3 has 17 residues. The V and J ends lost 5 bases and 0 bases, in that order; junction bases with no gene match: 10. The CDR3 DNA is TGTGCCAGCAGCACAGGACAGGGGACTCCTATGAACACTGAAGCTTTCTTT. Encoded protein: CASSTGQGTPMNTEAFF.

V gene TRBV19 combines with J gene TRBJ2-1; D may be TRBD1 (6 bases). Germline V lookup: CDR1 LNHDA, CDR2 SQIVND (reference sequence). V gave up 4 bases and J gave up 8 bases, with 12 bases separating them. This CDR3 is 13 amino acids long. As DNA, the CDR3 is TGTGCCAGTAGTAAAGGGGGAGTCGATGAGCAGTTCTTC. As protein: CASSKGGVDEQFF.

The chain has TRBV6-6 and TRBJ1-1; 9 nucleotides line up with TRBD1. Germline V gene data show CDR1 as MNHNY and CDR2 as SVGAGI (reference sequence). V shed 0 bases, J shed 5 bases, and the junction held 4 bases outside the gene matches. CDR3 size: 15 residues. CDR3 loop: CASSYSGTGQTEAFF. CDR3 bases: TGTGCCAGCAGTTACTCCGGGACAGGGCAAACTGAAGCTTTCTTT.

The chain is built from TRBV6-1 and TRBJ1-3, with TRBD1 as a possible D gene (6 bases). Trimming stripped 2 bases from V and 7 bases from J, with 12 bases between. CDR1 and CDR2 from the germline V gene are MNHNS and SASEGT. The CDR3 contains 14 residues. The chain's CDR3 is CASSENRAVNTIYF. The CDR3 DNA reads as TGTGCCAGCAGTGAAAACAGGGCGGTCAACACCATATATTTT.